This T cell receptor beta chain was obtained from a study of blood T cell repertoires in COVID-19. The assay was immunoSEQ multiplex PCR, and TCRdb's table has in-frame clones only and misses some. The sample consists of 300,000 to 400,000 clones, about 88% of them appearing once. V shed 4 bases, J shed 7 bases, and the junction held 4 bases outside the gene matches. Germline V lookup: CDR1 MGHDK, CDR2 SYGVNS. CDR3 length equals 13 residues. The sequenced sample consisted of PBMCs or T cells enriched from blood (not recorded which). This chain uses TRBV25-1 with TRBJ1-2; 9 bases map to TRBD1. The receptor was isolated from a woman aged 25 to 39 who had recovered from COVID-19. Written as DNA, the CDR3 is TGTGCCAGCAGTGTAACAGGGGGCTTTGGCTACACCTTC. Protein product: CASSVTGGFGYTF.